The 27 T cell receptor beta chains below were found in one sample sequenced in a study of blood T cell repertoires in COVID-19 (TCRdb year 2020). Receptors were amplified or captured by the immunoSEQ multiplex PCR assay. Here the immuneACCESS table is served through TCRdb, limited to in-frame sequences with V and J called. Missing clones are a known gap in these copies; in checked studies unresolved V genes cover under half, and the rest lacks a known reason. The sample contains roughly 150,000 clones, around 85% of them found a single time. The ten most abundant clones make up 6.9% of the sample. Sequencing used peripheral blood. The receptors come from a man aged 80 or over with COVID-19, enrolled during active disease.

On this clone itself: Different DNA sequences within this sample yield the same CDR3. The genes are TRBV5-1 and TRBJ2-5; maybe TRBD2 (6 bases). Germline CDR1 SGHRS, CDR2 YFSETQ. The CDR3 is 15 amino acids. V was cut by 2 bases and J by 3 bases, with 14 bases left in between. This CDR3 reads CASSFSRGGEETQYF. The CDR3 DNA reads as TGCGCCAGCAGCTTCTCCCGGGGAGGAGAAGAGACCCAGTACTTC.

The gene calls are TRBV19 and TRBJ1-2, with D possibly being TRBD1 (6 bases). Looked up from germline, CDR1 is LNHDA and CDR2 is SQIVND (reference sequence). Trimming stripped 7 bases from V and 3 bases from J, with 18 bases between. The CDR3 is 15 residues long. The chain's CDR3 is CASTPITGIDYGYTF. DNA of the CDR3: TGTGCCAGTACCCCAATTACAGGGATCGACTATGGCTACACCTTC.

The chain carries TRBV7-2 and TRBJ1-2; no clear D. V was pared by 4 bases and J by 3 bases, with 15 bases between. CDR1 SGHTA and CDR2 FQGNSA come from the germline V gene. This CDR3 is built from 15 residues. This CDR3 is CASSWRVSEDYGYTF. The CDR3, as DNA: TGTGCCAGCAGCTGGCGGGTGTCGGAGGACTATGGCTACACCTTC.

V and J are TRBV5-1 and TRBJ2-2; a possible D gene is TRBD1 (6 bases). CDR1 SGHRS and CDR2 YFSETQ come from the germline V gene. The CDR3 extends over 16 amino acids. Trimming took 4 bases from V and 0 from J, leaving 13 bases between them. CDR3: CASSAGQLANTGELFF. The CDR3 region has the DNA TGCGCCAGCAGCGCCGGACAGTTAGCGAACACCGGGGAGCTGTTTTTT. The full variable domain, rest sourced from reference TRBV5-1 and TRBJ2-2, is KAGVTQTPRYLIKTRGQQVTLSCSPISGHRSVSWYQQTPGQGLQFLFEYFSETQRNKGNFPGRFSGRQFSNSRSEMNVSTLELGDSALYLCASSAGQLANTGELFFGEGSRLTVL.

The chain recombines TRBV19 with TRBJ1-5, with D perhaps matching TRBD1 (5 bases). Germline assignment: CDR1 LNHDA and CDR2 SQIVND (reference sequence). Trimming removed 6 bases from V and 3 bases from J, with 15 bases in between. This CDR3 region has 15 residues. CDR3 sequence reads: CASSDWRGANQPQHF. The CDR3 bases are TGTGCCAGTAGCGACTGGCGGGGCGCCAATCAGCCCCAGCATTTT.

In this sample, this clone turned up once. The chain joins TRBV19 to TRBJ2-5, with 12 bases matching TRBD2. This CDR3 spans 13 amino acids. V shed 8 bases and J 5 bases; nucleotides not matched to a gene: 3. In germline, CDR1 is LNHDA, CDR2 SQIVND (reference sequence). This CDR3 reads CASRTSGVETQYF. The CDR3, as DNA: TGTGCCAGTCGGACTAGCGGGGTGGAGACCCAGTACTTC.

The chain carries TRBV10-3 and TRBJ1-4; D is unclear. Germline V gives CDR1 ENHRY, CDR2 SYGVKD. Trimming stripped 2 bases from V and 7 bases from J, with 17 bases between. This CDR3 has 16 residues. CDR3 nucleotide sequence: TGTGCCATCAGTGAGGGAGAGGGAGGGCTGGCTGAAAAACTGTTTTTT. Its protein product is CAISEGEGGLAEKLFF.

This chain links TRBV5-1 with TRBJ1-1; unclear D gene. The length of the CDR3 is 13 residues. In germline, CDR1 is SGHRS, CDR2 YFSETQ. Trimming stripped 0 bases from V and 11 bases from J, with 14 bases between. The CDR3 region is CASSLVPEGMAFF. The CDR3 DNA reads as TGCGCCAGCAGCTTGGTGCCCGAGGGTATGGCTTTCTTT. Looking up the rest from reference TRBV5-1 and TRBJ1-1 gives the full variable domain: KAGVTQTPRYLIKTRGQQVTLSCSPISGHRSVSWYQQTPGQGLQFLFEYFSETQRNKGNFPGRFSGRQFSNSRSEMNVSTLELGDSALYLCASSLVPEGMAFFGQGTRLTVV.

The rearrangement links TRBV15 to TRBJ1-6; TRBD1 matches at 9 bases. Per germline, CDR1 LNHNV and CDR2 YYDKDF (reference sequence). Trimming removed 3 bases from V and 8 bases from J; junction bases left unmatched: 5. The CDR3 totals 15 residues. The CDR3 loop reads CATSRRTGEYSPLHF. For the CDR3, the DNA is TGTGCCACCAGCAGGCGGACAGGGGAATATTCACCCCTCCACTTT.

This clone was seen a handful of times. The chain uses TRBV19 and TRBJ2-1, with a possible D match to TRBD1 (6 bases). In germline, CDR1 is LNHDA, CDR2 SQIVND (reference sequence). CDR3 length: 15 residues. Trimming cost V 5 bases and J 2 bases, with 13 bases left between them. CDR3 region: CASSSGERTYNEQFF. The CDR3 nucleotides are TGTGCCAGTAGTTCAGGGGAGAGAACCTACAATGAGCAGTTCTTC.

V gene TRBV6-5 combines with J gene TRBJ2-4, with D perhaps TRBD1 (6 bases). The V end lost 6 bases, the J end lost 3 bases, and 9 bases lay between the germline ends. The CDR3 covers 13 residues. CDR1 is MNHEY, CDR2 SVGAGI, per germline. DNA of the CDR3: TGTGCCAGCAGCCGGACAGTCAAAAACATTCAGTACTTC. Encoded protein: CASSRTVKNIQYF.

The V and J genes are TRBV28 and TRBJ1-1, with D perhaps TRBD1 (6 bases). Germline CDR1 MDHEN, CDR2 SYDVKM. The CDR3 is 14 amino acids. V was clipped by 11 bases and J by 8 bases, with 24 bases between them. CDR3 region: CAWGSGALFSEAFF. The CDR3 nucleotides are TGTGCCTGGGGCTCAGGGGCCTTGTTTTCGGAAGCTTTCTTT. The entire variable domain, with the rest obtained from reference TRBV28 and TRBJ1-1, is as follows: DVKVTQSSRYLVKRTGEKVFLECVQDMDHENMFWYRQDPGLGLRLIYFSYDVKMKEKGDIPEGYSVSREKKERFSLILESASTNQTSMYLCAWGSGALFSEAFFGQGTRLTVV.

The chain uses TRBV29-1 and TRBJ2-7; D might be TRBD1 (5 bases). The length of the CDR3 is 12 residues. The V and J ends lost 5 bases and 5 bases respectively, with 13 bases between them. Germline V CDR1 and CDR2: SQVTM, ANQGSEA. CDR3 coding DNA: TGCAGCGTTTGGGAAAGGGGCAACGAGCAGTACTTC. Its translation: CSVWERGNEQYF.

The chain employs TRBV11-3 and TRBJ1-4, with no clear D. This CDR3 has 15 amino acids. The germline V gene has CDR1 SGHNT and CDR2 YENEEA. V shed 5 bases and J shed 0 bases, with 10 bases lying between them. DNA for the CDR3: TGTGCCAGCAGCAGAGGAGTTGCAACTAATGAAAAACTGTTTTTT. It specifies CASSRGVATNEKLFF.

V gene TRBV5-4 combines with J gene TRBJ1-6, with D hard to call. Trimming removed 2 bases at V and 0 bases at J, with 9 bases between. The CDR3 sequence is 16 residues long. CDR1 and CDR2 (germline): SGHNT, YYREEE (reference sequence). The DNA of the CDR3 is TGTGCCAGCAGCTTATTCGGTAGCTCCTATAATTCACCCCTCCACTTT. It encodes CASSLFGSSYNSPLHF.

This clone was seen only once. CDR3 coding DNA: TGTGCCAGCAGTGCACCCGGGACAGCTAAAGAGACCCAGTACTTC. The encoded protein is CASSAPGTAKETQYF. This sequence joins TRBV28 and TRBJ2-5, with 7 bases aligning to TRBD1. The CDR3 contains 15 residues. V shed 5 bases and J 3 bases; nucleotides not matched to a gene: 9. CDR1 and CDR2 (germline): MDHEN, SYDVKM.

This clone has a single count. The chain uses TRBV11-2 and TRBJ1-3; D gene unclear. Trimming left V 1 base short and J 0 bases short, with 10 bases between. Looked up from germline, CDR1 is SGHAT and CDR2 is FQNNGV. The CDR3 has 16 amino acids. For the CDR3, the DNA is TGTGCCAGCAGCTTAGGGCGGCAAATCTCTGGAAACACCATATATTTT. Its protein is CASSLGRQISGNTIYF.

This clone was detected only once. This rearrangement joins TRBV27 to TRBJ1-4; TRBD1 matches at 7 bases. Germline CDR1 reads MNHEY; CDR2 reads SMNVEV (reference sequence). The length of the CDR3 is 16 residues. V was pared by 6 bases and J by 1 base, with 8 bases of the junction left unmatched. The CDR3 region has the DNA TGTGCCAGCAGAGCCCTCAACAGGGGAACTAATGAAAAACTGTTTTTT. This codes for CASRALNRGTNEKLFF.

The chain has TRBV18 and TRBJ2-6; D remains ambiguous. Trimming pared 3 bases from V and 0 bases from J, leaving 6 bases between. The CDR3 is made up of 15 amino acids. The germline CDR1 and CDR2 sequences are KGHSH and LQKENI. CDR3 DNA: TGTGCCAGCTCACCCAACTACTCTGGGGCCAACGTCCTGACTTTC. This translates into CASSPNYSGANVLTF.

The chain joins TRBV2 to TRBJ2-5; D is uncertain. The germline gives CDR1 SNHLY, CDR2 FYNNEI. V was trimmed by 6 bases and J by 3 bases, leaving 11 bases between them. The CDR3 contains 13 residues. DNA of the CDR3: TGTGCCAGCAGGTCAGACGGAGAAGAGACCCAGTACTTC. Translation: CASRSDGEETQYF.

The V gene is TRBV4-1, the J gene TRBJ1-2; weak D call: TRBD1 (6 bases). The CDR3 covers 13 residues. Germline assignment: CDR1 MGHRA and CDR2 YSYEKL. Trimming pared 4 bases from V and 6 bases from J, leaving 12 bases between. The CDR3 bases are TGCGCCAGCAGCCTACAGGGTGGAGATGGCTACACCTTC. This gives the protein CASSLQGGDGYTF.

The chain links TRBV18 to TRBJ2-5; a weak D match, TRBD2 (5 bases). The germline V gene has CDR1 KGHSH and CDR2 LQKENI. The CDR3 spans 18 residues. Trimming shortened V by 0 bases and J by 3 bases, and 20 bases separated the two germline ends. Here the CDR3 DNA reads TGTGCCAGCTCACCACCTTTTACGGAGGCCAGGACCAAAGAGACCCAGTACTTC. This codes for CASSPPFTEARTKETQYF.

The J gene is TRBJ1-1, the V gene TRBV27; maybe TRBD1 (5 bases). The CDR3 spans 17 residues. CDR1 and CDR2 (germline): MNHEY, SMNVEV (reference sequence). The V end was cut by 2 bases, the J end by 6 bases, with 22 bases between. The CDR3 DNA reads as TGTGCCAGCAGTTTAGTAAGGGACTCTTCGCGCGGGGCTGAAGCTTTCTTT. This translates into CASSLVRDSSRGAEAFF.

This chain joins TRBV18 and TRBJ2-7, with TRBD1 as a possible D gene (7 bases). Between the trimmed V and J ends, which lost 2 bases and 3 bases, there was a span of 23 bases. CDR1 is KGHSH and CDR2 is LQKENI in the germline V gene. The CDR3 is 18 residues long. The CDR3 DNA sequence: TGTGCCAGCTCACCAGGGATGGAGGGGGCGCGAAAGAACTACGAGCAGTACTTC. Protein: CASSPGMEGARKNYEQYF.

V is TRBV5-1 and J is TRBJ2-4; maybe TRBD1 (6 bases). Trimming removed 2 bases from V and 3 bases from J, with 12 bases in between. The germline gives CDR1 SGHRS, CDR2 YFSETQ. CDR3 length equals 15 residues. CDR3 DNA sequence: TGCGCCAGCAGCTTACAGGGCCTGGACAAAAACATTCAGTACTTC. Translating gives CASSLQGLDKNIQYF.

The chain combines TRBV18 with TRBJ1-1; D ambiguous. From germline, CDR1 is KGHSH and CDR2 LQKENI. The CDR3 spans 13 residues. Trimming took 6 bases from V and 1 from J, leaving 9 bases between them. Here the CDR3 reads CASSSAGNTEAFF. CDR3 in DNA: TGTGCCAGCTCGTCGGCGGGGAACACTGAAGCTTTCTTT.

This rearrangement joins TRBV6-6 to TRBJ1-1; D possibly corresponds to TRBD1 (6 bases). Trimming removed 5 bases from V and 7 bases from J, with 17 bases in between. CDR1 and CDR2 (germline): MNHNY, SVGAGI (reference sequence). The CDR3 length is 14 residues. The CDR3 reads CASSRGSQGGEAFF. CDR3 nucleotides: TGTGCCAGCAGTAGGGGGAGCCAAGGGGGTGAAGCTTTCTTT.